This T cell receptor (beta chain) appears in the sequencing data of a study of beta chain features in type 1 diabetes. Study-wide results and caveats: All four CD4+ subsets of Type 1 diabetes patients contained TCRB CDR3s that were moderately but significantly shorter. Healthy donors had naive, central memory and Treg TCRB repertoires that appeared less similar than those seen among patients.

The isolated RNA, all of it, was reverse transcribed, so expressed TCRB transcripts were what got sequenced. Libraries were prepared by immunoSEQ multiplex PCR; TCRdb keeps only in-frame clonotypes and omits some of them. The data hold about 270,000 clones, with roughly 14% observed a single time. Averaging about 100 mL, one heparinised blood draw was given by each donor. The germline V gene encodes CDR1 MGHRA and CDR2 YSYEKL. The CDR3 totals 19 residues. J was trimmed by 0 bases and V by 5 bases; bases with no gene match: 18. Only a few counts were recorded for this clone. What it binds is not known. Sequencing was carried out using naive CD4+ T cells from blood. The source is a woman between 40 and 55 years old in good health. The chain recombines TRBV4-1 with TRBJ1-2; 7 bases are a match to TRBD1. CDR3 coding DNA: TGCGCCAGCAGCTTGTCGTGGTCCCCAGGGCAGGGGGCTAACTATGGCTACACCTTC. The encoded protein is CASSLSWSPGQGANYGYTF.